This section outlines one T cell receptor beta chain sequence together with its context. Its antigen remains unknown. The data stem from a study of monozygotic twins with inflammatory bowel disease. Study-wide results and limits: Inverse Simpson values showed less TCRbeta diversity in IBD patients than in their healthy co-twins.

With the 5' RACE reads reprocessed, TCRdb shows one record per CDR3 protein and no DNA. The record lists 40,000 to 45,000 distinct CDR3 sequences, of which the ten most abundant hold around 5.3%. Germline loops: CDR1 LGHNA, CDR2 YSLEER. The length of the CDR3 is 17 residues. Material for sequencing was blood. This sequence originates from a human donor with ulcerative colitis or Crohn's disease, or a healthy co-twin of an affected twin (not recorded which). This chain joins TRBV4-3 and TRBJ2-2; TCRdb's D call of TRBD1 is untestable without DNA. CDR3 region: CASSQDPRGPDTGELFF.